This TCR beta chain was obtained from a study of blood T cell repertoires in COVID-19. In the study overall: From the United States, Italy and Spain came samples of acute and convalescent COVID-19. PBMCs, B-cell-depleted T cells, or T cells provided the cDNA or gDNA that made up the material.

Deletions cut 7 bases from V and 8 bases from J, with 15 bases between. The CDR3 sequence is 13 residues long. Germline lookup yields CDR1 LNHDA and CDR2 SQIVND (reference sequence). Those enrolled in Seattle joined during active infection and were followed longitudinally afterward. Original handling: Reference gene primer amplification gave nucleated cell count estimates. Data came from immunoSEQ multiplex PCR; TCRdb stores just in-frame clones and leaves some out. The DNA was the basis for D and trimming; V, J and clone size are from that table. The table lists around 190,000 clones, roughly three quarters of them singletons.

The sequencing input was peripheral blood. This sequence was found in a woman in her 40s with COVID-19, enrolled during active disease. The chain couples TRBV19 to TRBJ1-3; D remains unclear. The CDR3 DNA sequence: TGTGCCAGTAAAAGCCCCCCCGGAGACACCATATATTTT. Residues: CASKSPPGDTIYF. Drawing the rest from reference TRBV19 and TRBJ1-3, the complete variable domain is DGGITQSPKYLFRKEGQNVTLSCEQNLNHDAMYWYRQDPGQGLRLIYYSQIVNDFQKGDIAEGYSVSREKKESFPLTVTSAQKNPTAFYLCASKSPPGDTIYFGEGSWLTVV.